This T cell receptor beta chain was profiled in a study of blood T cell repertoires in COVID-19. About the research overall: PBMCs, B-cell-depleted T cells, or T cells were the source of the cDNA or gDNA that made up the material.

The CDR3 consists of 13 residues. From germline, CDR1 is SQVTM and CDR2 ANQGSEA. V was clipped by 4 bases and J by 6 bases; unmatched bases: 4. The data were produced by immunoSEQ multiplex PCR, yet TCRdb's version contains in-frame clones alone and is incomplete. The profile shows tens of thousands of clones, roughly 77% of them singletons. The genes are TRBV29-1 and TRBJ2-2, with 8 nucleotides matching TRBD1. The sample taken for sequencing was peripheral blood. This receptor was identified in a man of 80 years or more with acute or convalescent COVID-19. DNA for the CDR3: TGCAGCGTTGTTACGACAGGGGCCGGGGAGCTGTTTTTT. This codes for CSVVTTGAGELFF.